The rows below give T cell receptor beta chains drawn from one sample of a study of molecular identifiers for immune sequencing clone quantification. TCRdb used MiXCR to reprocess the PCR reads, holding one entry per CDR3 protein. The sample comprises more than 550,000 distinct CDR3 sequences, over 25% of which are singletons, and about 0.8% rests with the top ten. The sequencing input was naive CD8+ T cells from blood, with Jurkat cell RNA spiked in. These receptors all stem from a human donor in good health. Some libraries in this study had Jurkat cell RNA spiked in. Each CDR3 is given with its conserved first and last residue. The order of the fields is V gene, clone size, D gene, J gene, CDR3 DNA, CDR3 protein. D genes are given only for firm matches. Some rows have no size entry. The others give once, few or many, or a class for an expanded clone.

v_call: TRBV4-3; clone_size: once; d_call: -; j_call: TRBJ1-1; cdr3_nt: TGCGCCAGCAGCCAGAAGATAACGGCGATCACTGAAGCTTTCTTT; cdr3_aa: CASSQKITAITEAFF
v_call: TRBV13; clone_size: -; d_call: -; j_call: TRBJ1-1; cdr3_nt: TGTGCCAGCAGCTTAGCCCTCGGACCTGTGAATTTGGTCTTT; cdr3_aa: CASSLALGPVNLVF
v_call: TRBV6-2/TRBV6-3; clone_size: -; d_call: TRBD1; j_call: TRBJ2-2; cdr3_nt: TGTGCCAGCAGTCGACAGGGGTACCGGACCGGGGAGCTGTTTTTT; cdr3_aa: CASSRQGYRTGELFF
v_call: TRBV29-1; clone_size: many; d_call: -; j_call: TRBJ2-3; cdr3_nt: TGCAGCGTTGAACCCAGGGCCCTCGACACAGATACGCAGTATTTT; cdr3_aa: CSVEPRALDTDTQYF
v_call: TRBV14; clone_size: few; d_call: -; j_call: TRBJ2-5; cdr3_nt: TGTGCCAGCAGCCCTGGACCGTGGGAGACCCAGTACTTC; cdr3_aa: CASSPGPWETQYF
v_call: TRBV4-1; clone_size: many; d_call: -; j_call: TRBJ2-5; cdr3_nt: TGCGCCAGCAGCCCGCACCGACAGTATTCCCCCAGGGGAGTCCAAGAGACCCAGTACTTC; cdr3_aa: CASSPHRQYSPRGVQETQYF
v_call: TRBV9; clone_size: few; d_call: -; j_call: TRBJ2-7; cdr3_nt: TGTGCCAGCAGCGTAGGGGGGGCCGCATCCTACGAGCAGTACTTC; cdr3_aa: CASSVGGAASYEQYF
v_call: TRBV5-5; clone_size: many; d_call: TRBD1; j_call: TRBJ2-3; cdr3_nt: TGTGCCAGCAGCTTTAGACAGGGGGTAATAGATACGCAGTATTTT; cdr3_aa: CASSFRQGVIDTQYF
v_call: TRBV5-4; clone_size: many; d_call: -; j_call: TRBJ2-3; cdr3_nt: TGTGCCAGCAGCTTTCAGGCCACAGATACGCAGTATTTT; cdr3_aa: CASSFQATDTQYF
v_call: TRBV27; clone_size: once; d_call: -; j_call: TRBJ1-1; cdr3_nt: TGTGCCAGCAGTACAAGGGACATAACCATGGGGACTGAAGCTTTCTTT; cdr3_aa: CASSTRDITMGTEAFF
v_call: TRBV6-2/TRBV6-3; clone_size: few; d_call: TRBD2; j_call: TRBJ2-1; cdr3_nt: TGTGCCAGCACCAAAAGACTAGCGGGAGTTTATGAGCAGTTCTTC; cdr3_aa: CASTKRLAGVYEQFF
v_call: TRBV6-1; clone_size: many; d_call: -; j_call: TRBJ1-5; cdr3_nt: TGTGCCAGCAGTGGCCGGATAAGCAATCAGCCCCAGCATTTT; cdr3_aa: CASSGRISNQPQHF
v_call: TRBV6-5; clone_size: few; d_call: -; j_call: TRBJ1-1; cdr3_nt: TGTGCCAGCAGTTATTCGGGGGCCGGGGGCGCTGAAGCTTTCTTT; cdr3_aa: CASSYSGAGGAEAFF
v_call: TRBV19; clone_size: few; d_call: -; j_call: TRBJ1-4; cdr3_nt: TGTGCCAGTACCAAAAGAACTAATGAAAAACTGTTTTTT; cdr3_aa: CASTKRTNEKLFF
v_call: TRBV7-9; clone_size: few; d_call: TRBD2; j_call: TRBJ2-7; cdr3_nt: TGTGCCAGCAGCTCCCCTGCGAATAGCGGGAGTCTCTCCTACGAGCAGTACTTC; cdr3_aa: CASSSPANSGSLSYEQYF
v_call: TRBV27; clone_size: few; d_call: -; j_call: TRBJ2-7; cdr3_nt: TGTGCCAGCAGTTTATACGGAGGGGGGTATGACTACGAGCAGTACTTC; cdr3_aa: CASSLYGGGYDYEQYF
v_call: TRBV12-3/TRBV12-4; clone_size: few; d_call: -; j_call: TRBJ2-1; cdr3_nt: TGTGCCAGCAGTTTAGCGAGGGTTTATGAGCAGTTCTTC; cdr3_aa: CASSLARVYEQFF
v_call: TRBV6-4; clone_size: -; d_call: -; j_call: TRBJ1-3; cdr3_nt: TGTGCCAGCAGTAAGACAGTCGGAAACACCATATATTTT; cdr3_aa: CASSKTVGNTIYF
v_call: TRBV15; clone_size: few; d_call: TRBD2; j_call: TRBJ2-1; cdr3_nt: TGTGCCACCAGCAGAGATCGGGGGGGCGTGAATGAGCAGTTCTTC; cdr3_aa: CATSRDRGGVNEQFF
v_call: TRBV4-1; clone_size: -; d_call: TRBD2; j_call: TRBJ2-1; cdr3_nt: TGCGCCAGCAGCCAACTAGCGGGGGCGGATTATGAGCAGTTCTTC; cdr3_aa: CASSQLAGADYEQFF
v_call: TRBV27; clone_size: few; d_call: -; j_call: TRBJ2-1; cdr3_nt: TGTGCCAGCAGTTTACTGGGACTTTCTAATGAGCAGTTCTTC; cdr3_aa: CASSLLGLSNEQFF
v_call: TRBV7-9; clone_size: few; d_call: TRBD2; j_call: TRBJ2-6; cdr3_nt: TGTGCCAGCAGCCCGGGACTAGCGGGAGACTCTGGGGCCAACGTCCTGACTTTC; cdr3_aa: CASSPGLAGDSGANVLTF
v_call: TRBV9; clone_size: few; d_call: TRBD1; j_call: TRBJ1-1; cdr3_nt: TGTGCCAGCAGCGTAGATTCAGGGGGAAGCACTGAAGCTTTCTTT; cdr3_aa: CASSVDSGGSTEAFF
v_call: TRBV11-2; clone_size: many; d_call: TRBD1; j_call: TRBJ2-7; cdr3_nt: TGTGCCAGCAGCTTAGGGGGACAGGAATACGAGCAGTACTTC; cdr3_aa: CASSLGGQEYEQYF
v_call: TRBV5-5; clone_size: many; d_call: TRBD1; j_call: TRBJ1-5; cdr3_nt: TGTGCCAGCAGCTTGGACGAGGGGGCGAGCAATCAGCCCCAGCATTTT; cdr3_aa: CASSLDEGASNQPQHF
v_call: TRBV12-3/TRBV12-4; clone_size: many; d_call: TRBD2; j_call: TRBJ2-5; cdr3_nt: TGTGCCAGCAGCGTGGGACTAGCGTACCAAGAGACCCAGTACTTC; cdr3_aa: CASSVGLAYQETQYF
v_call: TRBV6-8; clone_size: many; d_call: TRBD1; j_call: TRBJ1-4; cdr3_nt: TGTGCCAGCAGTTACCTTTTCGCCAGGGGGCCGGCTAATGAAAAACTGTTTTTT; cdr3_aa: CASSYLFARGPANEKLFF
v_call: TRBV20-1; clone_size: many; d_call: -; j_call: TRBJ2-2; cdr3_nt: TGCAGTGCTAGAGACAGGGCTATCGGGGAGCTGTTTTTT; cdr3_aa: CSARDRAIGELFF
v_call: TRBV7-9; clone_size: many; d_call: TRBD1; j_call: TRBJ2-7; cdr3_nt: TGTGCCAGCAGCTGGGACAGCGACTACGAGCAGTACTTC; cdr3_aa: CASSWDSDYEQYF
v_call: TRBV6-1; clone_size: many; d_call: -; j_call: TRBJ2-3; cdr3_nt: TGTGCCAGCAGGTCCCATAGGGGAAAGGACACAGATACGCAGTATTTT; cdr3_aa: CASRSHRGKDTDTQYF
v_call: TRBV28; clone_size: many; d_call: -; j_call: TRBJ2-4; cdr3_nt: TGTGCCAGCAGTTTATTTTCGCTAGCGGCCAAAAACATTCAGTACTTC; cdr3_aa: CASSLFSLAAKNIQYF
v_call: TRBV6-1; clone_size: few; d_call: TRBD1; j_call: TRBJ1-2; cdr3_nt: TGTGCCAGCAGTGAAGAGGGCAGGGGGGCGCATGGCTACACCTTC; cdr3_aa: CASSEEGRGAHGYTF
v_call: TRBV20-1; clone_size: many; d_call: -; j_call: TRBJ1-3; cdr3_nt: TGCAGTGCTAGAGATAACGGGGAAAGGACAGACTCTGGAAACACCATATATTTT; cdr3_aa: CSARDNGERTDSGNTIYF
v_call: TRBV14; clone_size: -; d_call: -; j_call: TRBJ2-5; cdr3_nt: TGTGCCAGCAGCCTCAAGACCCCGGGACTTCCTCAGGGGGAGACCCAGTACTTC; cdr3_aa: CASSLKTPGLPQGETQYF
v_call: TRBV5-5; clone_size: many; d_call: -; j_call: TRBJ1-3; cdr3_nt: TGTGCCAGCAGCTTGGACACTGGAAACACCATATATTTT; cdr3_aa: CASSLDTGNTIYF
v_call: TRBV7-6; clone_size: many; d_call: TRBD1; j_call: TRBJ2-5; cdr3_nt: TGTGCCAGCAGCCCTAGACAGGGTCAAGAGACCCAGTACTTC; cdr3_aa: CASSPRQGQETQYF
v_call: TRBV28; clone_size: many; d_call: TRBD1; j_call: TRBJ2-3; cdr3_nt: TGTGCCAGCAGTTTAACAGGGGGGGATACGCAGTATTTT; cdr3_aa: CASSLTGGDTQYF
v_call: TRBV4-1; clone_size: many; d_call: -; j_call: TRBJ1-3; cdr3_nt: TGCGCCAGCAGCCCGTTCGACACCTCTGGAAACACCATATATTTT; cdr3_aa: CASSPFDTSGNTIYF
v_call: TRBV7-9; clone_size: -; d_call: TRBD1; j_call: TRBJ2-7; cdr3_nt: TGTGCCAGCAGCCTTGGGACAGCGGTTTCCTACGAGCAGTACTTC; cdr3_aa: CASSLGTAVSYEQYF
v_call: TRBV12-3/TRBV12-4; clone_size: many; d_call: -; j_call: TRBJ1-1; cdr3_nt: TGTGCCAGCAGTTCCCCTGAGTTGGGGTGGATTGAAGCTTTCTTT; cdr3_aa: CASSSPELGWIEAFF
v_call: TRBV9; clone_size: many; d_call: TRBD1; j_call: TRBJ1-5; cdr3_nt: TGTGCCAGCAGCCTGGATGGGACAGTTAATCAGCCCCAGCATTTT; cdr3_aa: CASSLDGTVNQPQHF
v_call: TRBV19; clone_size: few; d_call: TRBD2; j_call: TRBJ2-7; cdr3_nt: TGTGCCAGTAGTATCGGACTAGCGGGAGAGACATGGTACTTC; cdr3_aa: CASSIGLAGETWYF
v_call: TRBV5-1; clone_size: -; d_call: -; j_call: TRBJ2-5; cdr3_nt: TGCGCCAGCGCCGCAGGCCAAGAGACCCAGTACTTC; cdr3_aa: CASAAGQETQYF
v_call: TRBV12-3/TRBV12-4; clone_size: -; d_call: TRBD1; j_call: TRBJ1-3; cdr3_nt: TGTGCCAGCAGTTGGACAGGGGACACCATATATTTT; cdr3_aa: CASSWTGDTIYF
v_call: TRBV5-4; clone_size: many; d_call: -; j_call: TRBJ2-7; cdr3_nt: TGTGCCAGCAACGCTGATTCCTACGAGCAGTACTTC; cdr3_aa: CASNADSYEQYF